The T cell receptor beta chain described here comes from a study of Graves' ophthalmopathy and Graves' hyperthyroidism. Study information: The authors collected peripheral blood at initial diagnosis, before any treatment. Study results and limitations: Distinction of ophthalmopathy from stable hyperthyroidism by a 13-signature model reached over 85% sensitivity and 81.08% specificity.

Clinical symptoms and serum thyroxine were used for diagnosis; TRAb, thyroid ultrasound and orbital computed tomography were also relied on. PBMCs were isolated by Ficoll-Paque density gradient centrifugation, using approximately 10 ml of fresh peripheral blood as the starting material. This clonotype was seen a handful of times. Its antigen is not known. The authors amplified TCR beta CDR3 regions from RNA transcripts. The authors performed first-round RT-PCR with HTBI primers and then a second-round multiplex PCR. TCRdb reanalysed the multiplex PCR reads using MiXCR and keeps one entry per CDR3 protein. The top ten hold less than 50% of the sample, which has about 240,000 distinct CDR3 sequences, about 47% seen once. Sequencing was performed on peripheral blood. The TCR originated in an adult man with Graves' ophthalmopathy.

DNA for the CDR3: TGTGCCACCAGTGAGGGAACAGGGGCTGCTAACTATGGCTACACCTTC. Translation gives CATSEGTGAANYGYTF. The J gene is TRBJ1-2, the V gene TRBV24-1; 7 positions agree with TRBD1. This CDR3 is built from 16 residues. Losses at the gene ends were 4 bases for V and 0 bases for J; bases not matched to a gene: 7. CDR1 is KGHDR, CDR2 SFDVKD, per germline.